The clone carrying this TCR beta chain came up a few times. The antigen remains undetermined. The CDR3 is cut off 3 residues early in the read; its end comes from the germline J gene. The entry originates in a study of T cell clonality in common variable immunodeficiency. Here immunoSEQ multiplex PCR was the method, and the copy in TCRdb shows in-frame clones only, minus some. This table holds 8,500 to 13,000 clones with no singletons; the top ten claim 6% to 7%. Caucasian heritage predominated among both patients and controls. CVID subjects were neither ill nor on immunomodulatory or immunosuppressive medication at sampling. V lost 4 bases and J lost 4, with 14 bases in between. This CDR3 spans 15 amino acids. CDR1 MNHEY and CDR2 SVGEGT come from the germline V gene. General study findings and limits: Common variable immunodeficiency TCR beta sequences reportedly had fewer deletions and N-nucleotide insertions.

Specimen: peripheral blood mononuclear cells. V is TRBV6-2 or TRBV6-3 and J is TRBJ2-1; TRBD2 is a possible D gene (5 bases). The receptor was derived from a human donor with common variable immunodeficiency. CDR3 in amino acids: CASSFASSHYNEQFF. The DNA read from the CDR3 is TGTGCCAGCAGTTTTGCTAGCAGTCATTACAATGAG.